The 7 T cell receptor beta chains in this list originate from one sample, sequenced in a study of T cells in Graves' hyperthyroidism and ophthalmopathy. From RNA transcripts, TCR beta CDR3 regions were amplified. TCR CDR3 regions were first amplified by RT-PCR with HTBI primers. TCRdb re-called the multiplex PCR reads with MiXCR, one entry per CDR3 protein. The sample has around 620,000 distinct CDR3 sequences, 14% seen once. The source material was blood. The receptors come from a woman younger than 30 with Graves' ophthalmopathy.

J is TRBJ1-6 and V is TRBV12-3 or TRBV12-4, with D possibly matching TRBD1 (5 bases). V lost 7 bases and J lost 5, with 12 bases in between. The CDR3 totals 14 residues. The CDR3 DNA is TGTGCCAGCACCCCCGGGGCTAATAATTCACCCCTCCACTTT. Translating gives CASTPGANNSPLHF.

Only a few counts were recorded for this clonotype. The genes are TRBV5-5 and TRBJ1-2; the D gene is possibly TRBD1 (6 bases). Deletions cut 2 bases from V and 0 bases from J, with 20 bases between. Germline loops: CDR1 SGHKS, CDR2 YYEKEE (reference sequence). The CDR3 contains 18 residues. Here the CDR3 reads CASSFRGVLRGSNYGYTF. The CDR3 region has the DNA TGTGCCAGCAGCTTTCGAGGGGTCCTAAGGGGGTCTAACTATGGCTACACCTTC. Using reference TRBV5-5 and TRBJ1-2 for the parts outside the CDR3, the full variable domain is DAGVTQSPTHLIKTRGQQVTLRCSPISGHKSVSWYQQVLGQGPQFIFQYYEKEERGRGNFPDRFSARQFPNYSSELNVNALLLGDSALYLCASSFRGVLRGSNYGYTFGSGTRLTVV.

This clonotype was seen more than once but under ten times. The V call is TRBV11-3, the J call TRBJ2-5; D gene uncertain. The V gene lost 5 bases and the J gene lost 7 bases, with 14 bases spanning the gap. The CDR3 is made up of 13 amino acids. Germline CDR1 is SGHNT and CDR2 is YENEEA. This chain's CDR3 is CASSPEVVGTQYF. CDR3 bases: TGTGCCAGCAGCCCTGAGGTGGTGGGGACCCAGTACTTC.

Ten or more counts support this clonotype. J is TRBJ2-2 and V is TRBV7-2; D gene uncertain. Between the trimmed V and J ends, which lost 2 bases and 2 bases, there was a span of 6 bases. Germline lookup yields CDR1 SGHTA and CDR2 FQGNSA. This CDR3 is built from 14 residues. CDR3 region: CASSLSDNTGELFF. The DNA of the CDR3 is TGTGCCAGCAGCTTAAGCGATAACACCGGGGAGCTGTTTTTT.

The chain combines TRBV5-1 with TRBJ1-2; a weak D match, TRBD1 (6 bases). Looked up from germline, CDR1 is SGHRS and CDR2 is YFSETQ. The CDR3 sequence is 14 residues long. Between the trimmed V and J ends, which lost 0 bases and 4 bases, there was a span of 10 bases. This chain's CDR3 is CASSLDRDVYGYTF. The CDR3 nucleotides read TGCGCCAGCAGCTTGGACAGGGACGTCTATGGCTACACCTTC.

Only a few counts were recorded for this clonotype. V and J are TRBV5-8 and TRBJ2-7; 7 nucleotides agree with TRBD1. The J segment lost 3 bases and the V segment lost 5 bases, leaving 14 bases of the junction unmatched. The CDR3 is made up of 16 amino acids. Germline CDR1 is SGHTS and CDR2 is YDEGEE. This CDR3 is CASRNKRQGVIYEQYF. The CDR3, as DNA: TGTGCCAGCAGAAACAAGAGGCAGGGGGTCATCTACGAGCAGTACTTC.

Concerning this clonotype itself: This clone may be a read error of a much larger clone one base away. The rearrangement links TRBV7-8 to TRBJ1-6, with D tentatively TRBD1 (5 bases). Germline values: CDR1 SGHVS, CDR2 FQNEAQ. The CDR3 runs to 16 residues. Trimming took off 4 bases at V and 7 bases at J, with 17 bases between the two ends. Here the CDR3 reads CASSSEFRTRNSPLHF. The CDR3 DNA is TGTGCCAGCAGCTCCGAGTTTAGGACAAGAAATTCACCCCTCCACTTT.